This entry lists 25 T cell receptor beta chains sequenced from one sample in a study of Ad26.COV2.S vaccination and SARS-CoV-2 variants. The treatment denotes: roughly 19 received Ad26.COV2.S at low or high dose, single or two shots; several received placebo; per-sample allocation not given. Day 63 following the first vaccine or placebo injection was when the samples were taken. Repertoires were generated with immunoSEQ multiplex PCR, while TCRdb's copy carries only in-frame clones and drops some. The sample has over 350,000 clones; 75% to 90% are singletons. The sample here was peripheral blood, taken in a trial of Ad26.COV2.S vaccine versus placebo. These receptors all stem from a person aged 18-60 years who received the Ad26.COV2.S COVID-19 vaccine or a placebo.

This clone was found a few times. The rearrangement uses TRBV9 and TRBJ1-3; D remains unclear. Germline V gene data show CDR1 as SGDLS and CDR2 as YYNGEE. V lost 4 bases to trimming and J lost 4 bases, with 15 bases between them. The CDR3 covers 15 residues. The CDR3 protein is CASSSPSGGGNTIYF. DNA for the CDR3: TGTGCCAGCAGCTCGCCCTCTGGTGGAGGAAACACCATATATTTT.

There are a few counts of this clone. V and J are TRBV2 and TRBJ1-1; 7 positions agree with TRBD1. Unmatched junction bases numbered 7, after V lost 2 bases and J lost 7 bases. CDR1 is SNHLY, CDR2 FYNNEI, per germline. The CDR3 covers 14 residues. The CDR3: CASSERSGGIEAFF. In DNA, the CDR3 is TGTGCCAGCAGTGAACGATCAGGGGGGATTGAAGCTTTCTTT.

This clone showed up just a few times. V usage is TRBV2 and J usage is TRBJ1-5, with TRBD1 matching over 7 bases. V shed 6 bases, J shed 4 bases, and the junction held 12 bases outside the gene matches. The germline V gene has CDR1 SNHLY and CDR2 FYNNEI. The CDR3 covers 16 residues. Written as DNA, the CDR3 is TGTGCCAGCAGACCGGACGTTGGGACAGCAAATCAGCCCCAGCATTTT. Protein sequence: CASRPDVGTANQPQHF.

This clone came up a few times. This chain uses TRBV27 with TRBJ1-6; D not resolved. The CDR3 extends over 12 amino acids. V lost 7 bases and J lost 13, with 14 bases in between. CDR1 and CDR2 (germline): MNHEY, SMNVEV (reference sequence). The CDR3 DNA is TGTGCCAGCACACGGGATGGTGTTCCCCTCCACTTT. Its translation is CASTRDGVPLHF.

The rearrangement links TRBV9 to TRBJ1-2; 8 bases fit TRBD1. After removal of 4 bases from V and 4 bases from J, the junction contained 15 bases not matched to a gene. CDR3 length: 17 amino acids. CDR1 and CDR2 (germline): SGDLS, YYNGEE. The CDR3 DNA reads TGTGCCAGCAGCTTCAGCCAGGACAGGGAAAACTCCTATGGCTACACCTTC. This sequence encodes CASSFSQDRENSYGYTF.

The V gene is TRBV5-1, the J gene TRBJ1-1, with 7 positions matching TRBD1. Trimming took 2 bases from V and 3 from J; bases not matched to a gene: 4. The CDR3 spans 14 residues. CDR1 is SGHRS and CDR2 is YFSETQ in the germline V gene. The CDR3 DNA sequence: TGCGCCAGCAGCTTTGGGACAGATGACACTGAAGCTTTCTTT. It translates to CASSFGTDDTEAFF.

This clone came up once. The chain uses TRBV14 and TRBJ1-4; 7 bases agree with TRBD1. Germline V lookup: CDR1 SGHDN, CDR2 FVKESK. CDR3 length equals 15 residues. The trim removed 0 bases at V and 8 bases at J, leaving 6 bases unmatched. Here the CDR3 DNA reads TGTGCCAGCAGCCAAGATGGAGGGGGCGAAGAAAAACTGTTTTTT. It yields the protein CASSQDGGGEEKLFF.

The chain is built from TRBV5-6 and TRBJ2-7; 8 bases match TRBD2. V gave up 4 bases and J gave up 3 bases; unmatched junction bases: 9. CDR1 and CDR2 (germline): SGHDT, YYEEEE. This CDR3 contains 15 residues. As DNA, the CDR3 is TGTGCCAGCAGCCACCGCGGGGGGTCCAACTACGAGCAGTACTTC. It codes for CASSHRGGSNYEQYF.

The chain combines TRBV20-1 with TRBJ2-7, with 8 bases identical to TRBD1. The CDR3 extends over 14 amino acids. Germline loops: CDR1 DFQATT, CDR2 SNEGSKA (reference sequence). The V and J ends lost 3 bases and 3 bases, in that order; junction bases with no gene match: 7. CDR3 loop: CSASTQGAGYEQYF. The CDR3 DNA reads as TGCAGTGCTAGTACGCAGGGGGCTGGCTACGAGCAGTACTTC.

The V and J genes are TRBV27 and TRBJ2-5; TRBD1 is a possible D gene (6 bases). Deletions cut 6 bases from V and 1 base from J, with 15 bases between. Germline V CDR1 and CDR2: MNHEY, SMNVEV (reference sequence). The CDR3 contains 15 residues. CDR3 protein: CASRDTGYRQETQYF. CDR3 DNA sequence: TGTGCCAGCAGAGATACAGGGTATCGCCAAGAGACCCAGTACTTC.

This clone was seen a single time. This chain joins TRBV7-8 and TRBJ2-2; 7 nucleotides align to TRBD2. V lost 7 bases to trimming and J lost 4 bases; unmatched junction nucleotides: 12. The CDR3 loop spans 16 amino acids. CDR1 and CDR2 (germline): SGHVS, FQNEAQ. The CDR3 nucleotides read TGTGCCAGCAACAACGGCCAGCGGGACCTCACCGGGGAGCTGTTTTTT. Translation: CASNNGQRDLTGELFF. Complete variable domain (other parts from reference TRBV7-8 and TRBJ2-2): GAGVSQSPRYKVAKRGQDVALRCDPISGHVSLFWYQQALGQGPEFLTYFQNEAQLDKSGLPSDRFFAERPEGSVSTLKIQRTQQEDSAVYLCASNNGQRDLTGELFFGEGSRLTVL.

Of note for this clone: One base away lies a much larger clone, so this may be a sequencing read error. J is TRBJ1-2 and V is TRBV25-1; the match to TRBD1 covers 7 bases. This CDR3 is 15 amino acids long. Germline V gene data show CDR1 as MGHDK and CDR2 as SYGVNS. The V segment lost 8 bases and the J segment 6 bases; nucleotides outside the gene matches: 15. Written as DNA, the CDR3 is TGTGCCAGCTGTCAAAAAACGGCAGGGGGGAATGGCTACACCTTC. Its protein is CASCQKTAGGNGYTF.

V and J are TRBV5-4 and TRBJ2-3; 12 bases map to TRBD2. The V gene end was trimmed by 4 bases and the J gene end by 6 bases; junction bases not matched to a gene: 6. The CDR3 covers 15 residues. CDR1 and CDR2 from the germline V gene are SGHNT and YYREEE (reference sequence). Here the CDR3 DNA reads TGTGCCAGCAGCCCTAGCGGGGGGGCCTCGGATACGCAGTATTTT. This codes for CASSPSGGASDTQYF.

The rearrangement uses TRBV6-2 or TRBV6-3 and TRBJ1-2, with D possibly TRBD1 on 5 matching bases. Per germline, CDR1 MNHEY and CDR2 SVGEGT. CDR3 length: 13 amino acids. V lost 5 bases to trimming and J lost 5 bases, with 12 bases between them. The chain's CDR3 is CASSLTGLYGYTF. DNA for the CDR3: TGTGCCAGCAGTCTCACGGGACTTTATGGCTACACCTTC.

The chain has TRBV10-1 and TRBJ1-6, with TRBD1 matching over 7 bases. Germline loops: CDR1 WNHNN, CDR2 SYGVQD (reference sequence). J lost 4 bases, V lost 7 bases, and 4 bases had no gene match. The CDR3 extends over 14 amino acids. In nucleotides, the CDR3 is TGCGCCAGCACAGGGACAGCTTATAATTCACCCCTCCACTTT. Translated: CASTGTAYNSPLHF.

V gene TRBV5-4 combines with J gene TRBJ2-1, with TRBD2 identical over 10 bases. The junction had 5 bases not matched to a gene; V was cut back by 1 base and J by 4 bases. The CDR3 consists of 16 residues. Germline CDR1 and CDR2: SGHNT and YYREEE (reference sequence). The CDR3 here is CASSLFPSGRYNEQFF. In nucleotides, the CDR3 is TGTGCCAGCAGCTTGTTCCCTAGCGGGAGATACAATGAGCAGTTCTTC.

The CDR3 sequence: CASSPAAGALNEQFF. The CDR3 coding sequence is TGTGCCAGCTCACCGGCGGCGGGGGCCCTCAATGAGCAGTTCTTC. This sequence joins TRBV18 and TRBJ2-1, with D possibly being TRBD2 (7 bases). CDR3 length: 15 amino acids. V was clipped by 3 bases and J by 6 bases, with 15 bases between them. The germline gives CDR1 KGHSH, CDR2 LQKENI.

This chain joins TRBV5-8 and TRBJ2-7, with D hard to call. The V end was cut by 4 bases, the J end by 5 bases, with 19 bases between. The V gene's germline CDR1 is SGHTS and CDR2 YDEGEE. There are 15 residues in the CDR3. In DNA, the CDR3 is TGTGCCAGCAGCCATGGACGGGTCCGCTTCAACGAGCAGTACTTC. It encodes CASSHGRVRFNEQYF.

The J gene is TRBJ1-6, the V gene TRBV6-5; D is uncertain. The CDR3 contains 14 residues. CDR1 is MNHEY and CDR2 is SVGAGI in the germline V gene. The germline V and J ends were trimmed by 6 bases and 5 bases, with 11 bases remaining between them. The CDR3 protein is CASSQTTDNSPLHF. In DNA form, the CDR3 reads TGTGCCAGCAGCCAGACAACCGATAATTCACCCCTCCACTTT.

The V and J genes are TRBV10-3 and TRBJ2-4, with 8 bases lining up with TRBD1. CDR1 and CDR2 (germline): ENHRY, SYGVKD. CDR3 size: 15 residues. The trim removed 0 bases at V and 8 bases at J, leaving 6 bases unmatched. CDR3 sequence: CAISESNRGTDIQYF. For the CDR3, the DNA is TGTGCCATCAGTGAGTCCAACAGGGGGACAGACATTCAGTACTTC.

The table lists this clone with a count of one. CDR3 sequence (DNA): TGCAGCGTTGAATTTACAGGGGACACTGAAGCTTTCTTT. Its translation: CSVEFTGDTEAFF. The genes are TRBV29-1 and TRBJ1-1, with 7 positions matching TRBD1. Per the germline V gene, CDR1 is SQVTM and CDR2 is ANQGSEA. The CDR3 runs to 13 residues. The ends lost 2 bases at V and 3 bases at J; junction bases unmatched: 3.

The chain recombines TRBV10-3 with TRBJ1-1, with D hard to call. The germline CDR1 and CDR2 sequences are ENHRY and SYGVKD. V was trimmed by 2 bases and J by 3 bases, leaving 10 bases between them. The CDR3 totals 14 residues. DNA of the CDR3: TGTGCCATCAGTGAGGACGGTAGCTACACTGAAGCTTTCTTT. Translated: CAISEDGSYTEAFF.

This clone was found once. The chain couples TRBV7-6 to TRBJ2-3; D not resolved. V was cut by 5 bases and J by 5 bases, with 11 bases left in between. Germline V CDR1 and CDR2: SGHVS, FNYEAQ. The CDR3 loop spans 13 amino acids. The CDR3 DNA sequence: TGTGCCAGCAGCCAGCTTGTAGGAGATACGCAGTATTTT. Its translation: CASSQLVGDTQYF.

In DNA, the CDR3 is TGTGCCAGCAGCCCGCAGTCACCCCTCCACTTT. It yields the protein CASSPQSPLHF. The chain couples TRBV2 to TRBJ1-6; D call uncertain. Germline V lookup: CDR1 SNHLY, CDR2 FYNNEI. The CDR3 length is 11 residues. V was cut by 6 bases and J by 10 bases, with 7 bases left in between.

The V gene is TRBV4-1, the J gene TRBJ2-3; either TRBD1 or TRBD2 may fit D (6 bases each). Trimming took off 3 bases at V and 7 bases at J, with 11 bases between the two ends. From germline, CDR1 is MGHRA and CDR2 YSYEKL. This CDR3 comprises 13 residues. This CDR3 reads CASSQGGHYTQYF. Here the CDR3 DNA reads TGCGCCAGCAGCCAGGGGGGACACTATACGCAGTATTTT.